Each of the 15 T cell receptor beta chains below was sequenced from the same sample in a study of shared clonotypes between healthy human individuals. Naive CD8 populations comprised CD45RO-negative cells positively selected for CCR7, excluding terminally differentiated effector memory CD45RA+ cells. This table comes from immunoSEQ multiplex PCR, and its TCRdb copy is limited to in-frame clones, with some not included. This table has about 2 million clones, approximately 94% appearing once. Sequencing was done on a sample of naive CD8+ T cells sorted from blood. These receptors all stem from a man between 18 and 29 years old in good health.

The CDR3 nucleotides read TGTGCCAGCAGTGAAGCAGGGAGCAACTATGGCTACACCTTC. It is translated as CASSEAGSNYGYTF. This chain connects TRBV6-1 to TRBJ1-2; D remains ambiguous. Germline assignment: CDR1 MNHNS and CDR2 SASEGT. The CDR3 totals 14 residues. The germline V and J ends were trimmed by 0 bases and 2 bases, with 7 bases remaining between them.

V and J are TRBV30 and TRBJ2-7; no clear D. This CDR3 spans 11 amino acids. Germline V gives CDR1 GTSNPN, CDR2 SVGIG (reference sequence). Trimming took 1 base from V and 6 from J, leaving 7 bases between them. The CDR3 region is CAWSESSEQYF. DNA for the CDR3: TGTGCCTGGAGTGAGAGTAGCGAGCAGTACTTC.

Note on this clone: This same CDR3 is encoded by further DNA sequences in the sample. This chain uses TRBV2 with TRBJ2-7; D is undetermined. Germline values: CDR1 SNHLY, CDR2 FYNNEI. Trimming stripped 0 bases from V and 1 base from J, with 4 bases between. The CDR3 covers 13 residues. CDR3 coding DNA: TGTGCCAGCAGTGAAGCAAGGTCCTACGAGCAGTACTTC. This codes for CASSEARSYEQYF.

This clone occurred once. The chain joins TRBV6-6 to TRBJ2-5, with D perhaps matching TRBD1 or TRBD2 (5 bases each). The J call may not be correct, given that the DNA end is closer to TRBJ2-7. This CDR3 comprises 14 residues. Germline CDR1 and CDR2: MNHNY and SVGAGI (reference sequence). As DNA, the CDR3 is TGTGCCAGCAGTTACTCGGGACCCTCCTACGAGCAGTACTTC. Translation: CASSYSGPSYEQYF.

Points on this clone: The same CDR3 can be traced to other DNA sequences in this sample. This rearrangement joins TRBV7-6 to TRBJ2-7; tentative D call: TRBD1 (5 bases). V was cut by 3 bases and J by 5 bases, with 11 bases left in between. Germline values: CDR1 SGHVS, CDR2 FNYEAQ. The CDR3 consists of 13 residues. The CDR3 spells CASSLGQGDEQYF. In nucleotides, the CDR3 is TGTGCCAGCAGCTTGGGTCAGGGCGACGAGCAGTACTTC.

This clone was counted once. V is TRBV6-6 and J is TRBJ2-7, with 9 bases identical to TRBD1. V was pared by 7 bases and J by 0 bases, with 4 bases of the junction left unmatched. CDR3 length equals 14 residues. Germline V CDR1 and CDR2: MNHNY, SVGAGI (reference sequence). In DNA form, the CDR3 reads TGTGCCAGCACCGGACAGGGGCCCTCCTACGAGCAGTACTTC. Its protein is CASTGQGPSYEQYF.

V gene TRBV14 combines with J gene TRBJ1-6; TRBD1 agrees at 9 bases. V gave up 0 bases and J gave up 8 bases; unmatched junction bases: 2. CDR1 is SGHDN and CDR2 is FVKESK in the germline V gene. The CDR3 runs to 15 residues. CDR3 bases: TGTGCCAGCAGCCAAGAGACAGGGGGTGATTCACCCCTCCACTTT. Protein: CASSQETGGDSPLHF. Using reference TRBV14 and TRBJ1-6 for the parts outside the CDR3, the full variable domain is EAGVTQFPSHSVIEKGQTVTLRCDPISGHDNLYWYRRVMGKEIKFLLHFVKESKQDESGMPNNRFLAERTGGTYSTLKVQPAELEDSGVYFCASSQETGGDSPLHFGNGTRLTVT.

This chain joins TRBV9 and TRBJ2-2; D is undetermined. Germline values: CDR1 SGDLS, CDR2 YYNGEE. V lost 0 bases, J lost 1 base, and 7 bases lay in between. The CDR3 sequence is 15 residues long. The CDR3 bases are TGTGCCAGCAGCGTAGGGGTAGGGAACACCGGGGAGCTGTTTTTT. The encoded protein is CASSVGVGNTGELFF.

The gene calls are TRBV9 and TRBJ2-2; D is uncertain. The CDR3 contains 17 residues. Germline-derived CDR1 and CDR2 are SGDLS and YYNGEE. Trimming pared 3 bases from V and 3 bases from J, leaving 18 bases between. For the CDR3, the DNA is TGTGCCAGCAGCGCCTCCACCCGGGCCCCGGACACCGGGGAGCTGTTTTTT. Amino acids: CASSASTRAPDTGELFF.

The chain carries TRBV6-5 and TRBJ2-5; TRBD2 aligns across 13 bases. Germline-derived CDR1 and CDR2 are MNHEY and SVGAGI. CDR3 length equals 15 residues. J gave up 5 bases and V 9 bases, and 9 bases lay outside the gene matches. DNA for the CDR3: TGTGCCAGGGATACTAGCGGGGGGGCCATCGAGACCCAGTACTTC. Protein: CARDTSGGAIETQYF.

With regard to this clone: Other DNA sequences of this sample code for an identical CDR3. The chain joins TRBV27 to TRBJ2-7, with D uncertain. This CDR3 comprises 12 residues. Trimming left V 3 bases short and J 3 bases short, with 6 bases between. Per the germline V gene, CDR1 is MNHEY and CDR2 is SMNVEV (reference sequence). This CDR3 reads CASSFLGYEQYF. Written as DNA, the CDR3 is TGTGCCAGCAGTTTCCTAGGCTACGAGCAGTACTTC.

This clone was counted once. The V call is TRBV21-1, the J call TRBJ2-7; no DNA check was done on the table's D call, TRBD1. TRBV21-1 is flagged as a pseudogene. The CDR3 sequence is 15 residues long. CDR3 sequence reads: CASSSKRDSSYEQYF. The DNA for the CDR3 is TGTGCCAGCAGCTCAAAAAGGGACAGCTCATACGAGCAGTACTTC.

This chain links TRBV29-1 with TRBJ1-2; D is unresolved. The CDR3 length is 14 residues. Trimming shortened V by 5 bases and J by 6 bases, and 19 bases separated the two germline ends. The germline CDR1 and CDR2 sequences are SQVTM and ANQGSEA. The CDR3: CSVSPTPTLDGYTF. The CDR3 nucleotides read TGCAGCGTTAGCCCCACACCAACCTTGGATGGCTACACCTTC.

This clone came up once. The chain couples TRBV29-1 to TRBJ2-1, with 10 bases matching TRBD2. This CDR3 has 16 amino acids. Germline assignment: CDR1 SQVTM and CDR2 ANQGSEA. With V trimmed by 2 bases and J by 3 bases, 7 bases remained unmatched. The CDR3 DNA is TGCAGCGTTGAAAAGGCTAGCGGGAGAGGCTACAATGAGCAGTTCTTC. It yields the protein CSVEKASGRGYNEQFF.

CDR3 DNA sequence: TGTGCCAGCAGCCAGACCCCTTCTGGGGCCAACGTCCTGACTTTC. It yields the protein CASSQTPSGANVLTF. This rearrangement joins TRBV7-3 to TRBJ2-6, with unresolved D. The germline V and J ends were trimmed by 5 bases and 1 base, with 9 bases remaining between them. Germline values: CDR1 SGHTA, CDR2 FQGTGA. The CDR3 sequence is 15 residues long.